The following is a T cell receptor (beta chain) sequence with its context. Its cognate antigen is unknown. This entry is derived from a study of OX40 agonist ivuxolimab in advanced cancers. At the level of the study: Partial responses, seen in three patients, involved one hepatocellular carcinoma and two cutaneous melanomas.

Overall study findings and caveats: Averaged across samples, CD8+ T cells carried more expanded clones than CD4+ did. Dosing at 0.1 to 3.0 mg/kg was accompanied by clonal expansion of CD4+ and CD8+ blood T cells by week 6.

The CDR3 length is 17 residues. CDR1 is MGHRA, CDR2 YSYEKL, per germline. Trimming removed 4 bases from V and 3 bases from J; junction bases left unmatched: 12. Data came from immunoSEQ multiplex PCR; TCRdb stores just in-frame clones and leaves some out. Among fewer than 20,000 clones listed, 73% were seen once. This sample comprised CD4+ or CD8+ T cells sorted from blood, obtained in a trial of the OX40 agonist ivuxolimab. This chain joins TRBV4-1 and TRBJ2-3, with 8 bases fitting TRBD2. This TCR was sampled from an adult with an advanced solid tumor such as melanoma, head and neck, liver or kidney cancer. Here the CDR3 DNA reads TGCGCCAGCAGCCCAGAGTCGATAGCGGGACGTACAGATACGCAGTATTTT. It translates to CASSPESIAGRTDTQYF.